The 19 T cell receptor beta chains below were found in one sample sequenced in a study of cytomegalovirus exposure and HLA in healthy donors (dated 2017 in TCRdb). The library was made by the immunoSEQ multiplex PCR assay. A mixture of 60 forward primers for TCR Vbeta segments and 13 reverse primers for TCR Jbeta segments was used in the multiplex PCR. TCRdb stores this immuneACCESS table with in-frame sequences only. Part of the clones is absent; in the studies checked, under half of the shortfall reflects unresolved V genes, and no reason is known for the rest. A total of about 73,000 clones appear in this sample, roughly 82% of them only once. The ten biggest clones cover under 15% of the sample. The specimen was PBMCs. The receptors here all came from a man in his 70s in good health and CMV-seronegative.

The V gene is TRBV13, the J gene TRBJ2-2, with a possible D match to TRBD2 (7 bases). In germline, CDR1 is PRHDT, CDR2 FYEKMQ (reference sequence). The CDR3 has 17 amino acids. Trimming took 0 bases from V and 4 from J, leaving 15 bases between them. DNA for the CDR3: TGTGCCAGCAGCTTAGGATCCCGGGGGGCAGGCACCGGGGAGCTGTTTTTT. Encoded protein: CASSLGSRGAGTGELFF.

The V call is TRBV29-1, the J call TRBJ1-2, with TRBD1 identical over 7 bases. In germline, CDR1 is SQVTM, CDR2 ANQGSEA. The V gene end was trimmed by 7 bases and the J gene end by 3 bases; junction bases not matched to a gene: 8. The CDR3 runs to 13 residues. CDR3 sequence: CSGSSGTDYGYTF. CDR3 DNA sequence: TGCAGCGGATCATCCGGGACAGACTATGGCTACACCTTC.

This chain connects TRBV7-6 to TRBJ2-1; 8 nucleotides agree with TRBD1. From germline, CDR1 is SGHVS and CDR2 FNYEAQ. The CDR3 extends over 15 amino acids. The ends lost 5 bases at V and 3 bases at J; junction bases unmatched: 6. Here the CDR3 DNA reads TGTGCCAGCAGCGCCGACAGGGGATTCTACAATGAGCAGTTCTTC. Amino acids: CASSADRGFYNEQFF.

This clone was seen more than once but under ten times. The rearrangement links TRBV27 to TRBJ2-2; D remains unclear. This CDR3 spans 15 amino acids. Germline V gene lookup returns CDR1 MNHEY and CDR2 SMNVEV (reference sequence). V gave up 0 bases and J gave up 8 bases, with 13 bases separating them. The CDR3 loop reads CASSLSIAVPGELFF. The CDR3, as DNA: TGTGCCAGCAGTTTATCGATAGCCGTCCCAGGGGAGCTGTTTTTT.

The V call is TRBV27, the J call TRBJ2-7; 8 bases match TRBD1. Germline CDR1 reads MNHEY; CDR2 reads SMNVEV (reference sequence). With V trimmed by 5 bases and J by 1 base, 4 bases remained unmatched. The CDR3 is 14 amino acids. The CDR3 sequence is CASSPRGLSYEQYF. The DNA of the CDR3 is TGTGCCAGCAGTCCCAGGGGGCTTTCCTACGAGCAGTACTTC.

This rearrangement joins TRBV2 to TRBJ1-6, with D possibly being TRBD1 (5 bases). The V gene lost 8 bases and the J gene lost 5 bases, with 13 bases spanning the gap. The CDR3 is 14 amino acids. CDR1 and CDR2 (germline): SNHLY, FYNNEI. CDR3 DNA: TGTGCCAGCTGCCAGGGCTACCATAATTCACCCCTCCACTTT. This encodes CASCQGYHNSPLHF. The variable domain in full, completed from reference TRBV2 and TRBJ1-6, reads EPEVTQTPSHQVTQMGQEVILRCVPISNHLYFYWYRQILGQKVEFLVSFYNNEISEKSEIFDDQFSVERPDGSNFTLKIRSTKLEDSAMYFCASCQGYHNSPLHFGNGTRLTVT.

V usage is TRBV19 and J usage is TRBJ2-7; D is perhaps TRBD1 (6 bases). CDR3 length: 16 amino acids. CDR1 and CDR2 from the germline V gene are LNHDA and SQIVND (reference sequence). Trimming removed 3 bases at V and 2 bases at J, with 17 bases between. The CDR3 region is CASSIGLGQGPYEQYF. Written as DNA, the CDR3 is TGTGCCAGTAGTATTGGGTTGGGCCAGGGGCCCTACGAGCAGTACTTC.

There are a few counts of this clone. In nucleotides, the CDR3 is TGTGCCACCAGCGGATTCCAGGGTGGGGTCTCTGGAAACACCATATATTTT. It is translated as CATSGFQGGVSGNTIYF. This chain uses TRBV15 with TRBJ1-3, with a tentative D call TRBD1 (5 bases). Between the trimmed V and J ends, which lost 5 bases and 0 bases, there was a span of 17 bases. Germline CDR1 and CDR2: LNHNV and YYDKDF (reference sequence). The CDR3 sequence is 17 residues long.

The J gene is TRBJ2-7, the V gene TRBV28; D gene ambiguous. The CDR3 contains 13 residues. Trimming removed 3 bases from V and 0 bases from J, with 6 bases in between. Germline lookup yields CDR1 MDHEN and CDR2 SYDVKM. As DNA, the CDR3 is TGTGCCAGCAGTTTGCCTAGCTCCTACGAGCAGTACTTC. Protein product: CASSLPSSYEQYF.

Here the CDR3 DNA reads TGTGCCAGCTCATTCCAGACAGGGCCTGACACCGGGGAGCTGTTTTTT. Its protein is CASSFQTGPDTGELFF. The V and J genes are TRBV18 and TRBJ2-2; 7 bases line up with TRBD1. This CDR3 has 16 amino acids. Germline-derived CDR1 and CDR2 are KGHSH and LQKENI. J lost 3 bases, V lost 5 bases, and 9 bases had no gene match.

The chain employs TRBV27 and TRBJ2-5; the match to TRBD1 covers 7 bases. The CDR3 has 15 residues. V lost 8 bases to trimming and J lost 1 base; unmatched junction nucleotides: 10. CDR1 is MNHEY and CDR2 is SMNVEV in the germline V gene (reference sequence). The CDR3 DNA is TGTGCCAGCGGCTTTAGCGACAGGGTCCAAGAGACCCAGTACTTC. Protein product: CASGFSDRVQETQYF.

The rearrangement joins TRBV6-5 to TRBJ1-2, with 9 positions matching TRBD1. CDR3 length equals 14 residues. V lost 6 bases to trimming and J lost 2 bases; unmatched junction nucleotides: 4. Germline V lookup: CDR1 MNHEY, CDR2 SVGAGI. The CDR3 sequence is CASSRTGANYGYTF. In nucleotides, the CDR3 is TGTGCCAGCAGCCGGACAGGGGCGAACTATGGCTACACCTTC.

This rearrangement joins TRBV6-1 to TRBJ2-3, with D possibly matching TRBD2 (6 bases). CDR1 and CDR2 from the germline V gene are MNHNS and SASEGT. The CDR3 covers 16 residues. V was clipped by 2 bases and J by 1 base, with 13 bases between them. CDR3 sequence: CASSEPLGGGTDTQYF. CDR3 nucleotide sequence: TGTGCCAGCAGTGAACCCCTAGGAGGGGGCACAGATACGCAGTATTTT.

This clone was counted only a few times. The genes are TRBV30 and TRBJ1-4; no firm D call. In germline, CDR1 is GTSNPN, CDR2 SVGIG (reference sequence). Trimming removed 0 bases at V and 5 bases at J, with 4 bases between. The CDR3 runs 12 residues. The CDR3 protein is CAWSVSNEKLFF. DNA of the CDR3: TGTGCCTGGAGTGTGTCGAATGAAAAACTGTTTTTT.

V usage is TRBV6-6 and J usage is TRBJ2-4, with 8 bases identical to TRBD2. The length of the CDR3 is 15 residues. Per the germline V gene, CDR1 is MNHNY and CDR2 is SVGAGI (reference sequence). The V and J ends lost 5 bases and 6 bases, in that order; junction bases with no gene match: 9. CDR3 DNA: TGTGCCAGCAGTCCCCAGGCGGGAGGAGGAAACATTCAGTACTTC. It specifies CASSPQAGGGNIQYF.

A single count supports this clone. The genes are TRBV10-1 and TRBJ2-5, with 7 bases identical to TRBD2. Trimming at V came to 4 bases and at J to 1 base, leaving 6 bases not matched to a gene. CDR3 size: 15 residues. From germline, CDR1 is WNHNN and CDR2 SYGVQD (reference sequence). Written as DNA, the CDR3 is TGCGCCAGCAGTGTGGGGATAGCGGGCCAAGAGACCCAGTACTTC. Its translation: CASSVGIAGQETQYF.

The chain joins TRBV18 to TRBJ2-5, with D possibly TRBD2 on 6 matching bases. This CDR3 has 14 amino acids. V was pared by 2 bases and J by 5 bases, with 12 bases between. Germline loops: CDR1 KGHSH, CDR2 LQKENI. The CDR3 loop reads CASSPIPSGETQYF. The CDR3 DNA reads TGTGCCAGCTCACCAATTCCAAGCGGGGAGACCCAGTACTTC.

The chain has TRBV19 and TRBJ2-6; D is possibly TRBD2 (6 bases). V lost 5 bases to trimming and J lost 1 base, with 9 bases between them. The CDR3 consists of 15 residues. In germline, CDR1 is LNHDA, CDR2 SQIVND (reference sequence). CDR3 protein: CASSPGTSGANVLTF. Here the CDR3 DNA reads TGTGCCAGTAGTCCCGGGACTTCTGGGGCCAACGTCCTGACTTTC. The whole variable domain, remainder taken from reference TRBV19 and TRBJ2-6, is DGGITQSPKYLFRKEGQNVTLSCEQNLNHDAMYWYRQDPGQGLRLIYYSQIVNDFQKGDIAEGYSVSREKKESFPLTVTSAQKNPTAFYLCASSPGTSGANVLTFGAGSRLTVL.

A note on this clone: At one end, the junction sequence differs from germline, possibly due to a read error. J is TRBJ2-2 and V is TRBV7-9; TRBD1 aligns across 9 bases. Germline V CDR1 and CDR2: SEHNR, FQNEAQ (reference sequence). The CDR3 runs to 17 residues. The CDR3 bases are TGTTCCAGCAGCTTGGGACAGGGAATCCAGAACACCGGGGAGCTGTTTTTT. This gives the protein CSSSLGQGIQNTGELFF.